A single T cell receptor (beta chain) is shown here with its context. The antigen remains undetermined. Germline assignment: CDR1 WNHNN and CDR2 SYGVQD (reference sequence). The CDR3 loop spans 12 amino acids. V lost 2 bases to trimming and J lost 6 bases, with 4 bases between them. This sample stems from a study of cytomegalovirus exposure and HLA in healthy donors. Study as a whole: Researchers previously reported finding fewer than 120 million unique TCR beta sequences from 170 million or so T cells. Samples from HLA-typed donors yielded around 79 million unique TCRs in an early data release. Study results and caveats: Previously analyzed data showed that most TCR beta V segments were productive at a frequency of about 90% or about 30%.

The PCR used 60 Vbeta and 13 Jbeta primers. TCRdb's copy holds only in-frame clones and misses some; the assay was immunoSEQ multiplex PCR. The profile shows about 160,000 clones, roughly 80% of them singletons. V is TRBV10-1 and J is TRBJ2-2; D is unclear. The sample taken for sequencing was PBMCs. This receptor was obtained from a woman between 18 and 30 years old in good health and CMV-seronegative. CDR3 loop: CASSEISGELFF. CDR3 nucleotide sequence: TGCGCCAGCAGTGAGATATCCGGGGAGCTGTTTTTT.